The 13 T cell receptor beta chains in this list originate from one sample, sequenced in a study of T cells in Graves' hyperthyroidism and ophthalmopathy. RNA transcripts provided the source from which TCR beta CDR3 regions were amplified. A set of HTBI primers served as the primers for a first-round RT-PCR of the TCR CDR3. TCRdb itself ran the multiplex PCR reads through MiXCR, one entry per CDR3 protein. In the table there are fewer than 550,000 distinct CDR3 sequences, approximately 14% of which are singletons. Sequences were obtained from blood. Every receptor here comes from a woman aged 18-29 years with Graves' hyperthyroidism.

This clonotype was counted ten times or more. The J gene is TRBJ1-2, the V gene TRBV3-1; D is undetermined. The V end was cut by 0 bases, the J end by 5 bases, with 10 bases between. The CDR3 consists of 14 residues. Germline V gene data show CDR1 as LGHDT and CDR2 as YNNKEL (reference sequence). The DNA for the CDR3 is TGTGCCAGCAGCCAAGATCATCTGGGATATGGCTACACCTTC. This encodes CASSQDHLGYGYTF.

Many counts were recorded for this clonotype. The V gene is TRBV5-1, the J gene TRBJ2-3; the D call may be TRBD1 or TRBD2 (5 bases each). CDR1 and CDR2 from the germline V gene are SGHRS and YFSETQ. This CDR3 is 15 amino acids long. V shed 5 bases and J shed 4 bases, with 17 bases lying between them. The CDR3 DNA reads TGCGCCAGCAGTGTGAGAAGGGGACGGGCAGATACGCAGTATTTT. Amino acid sequence: CASSVRRGRADTQYF.

The sample holds many counts of this clonotype. V usage is TRBV18 and J usage is TRBJ2-1; D ambiguous. Trimming left V 2 bases short and J 3 bases short, with 5 bases between. The CDR3 has 13 residues. The germline V gene has CDR1 KGHSH and CDR2 LQKENI. The CDR3 DNA sequence: TGTGCCAGCTCACCAGTCGGCTACAATGAGCAGTTCTTC. The encoded protein is CASSPVGYNEQFF.

The chain is built from TRBV2 and TRBJ2-2, with D perhaps matching TRBD1 (6 bases). The V end lost 7 bases, the J end lost 5 bases, and 14 bases lay between the germline ends. The CDR3 has 14 amino acids. The germline CDR1 and CDR2 sequences are SNHLY and FYNNEI. This chain's CDR3 is CASNGQWGTGELFF. Written as DNA, the CDR3 is TGTGCCAGCAACGGACAGTGGGGGACCGGGGAGCTGTTTTTT.

This clonotype came up a few times. The V and J genes are TRBV6-1 and TRBJ1-2; tentatively, D is TRBD1 (5 bases). Germline V gene data show CDR1 as MNHNS and CDR2 as SASEGT. The V end was cut by 7 bases, the J end by 2 bases, with 11 bases between. This CDR3 is 13 amino acids long. CDR3 DNA: TGTGCCAGCAACCGGGGGGTCAACTATGGCTACACCTTC. Residues: CASNRGVNYGYTF.

The chain links TRBV2 to TRBJ2-1; no definite D call. This CDR3 spans 15 amino acids. Germline V gives CDR1 SNHLY, CDR2 FYNNEI. V was clipped by 5 bases and J by 3 bases, with 14 bases between them. In DNA form, the CDR3 reads TGTGCCAGCAGTACTCCAGACACTCTCTACAATGAGCAGTTCTTC. Translation gives CASSTPDTLYNEQFF. The full variable domain, its missing parts supplied by reference TRBV2 and TRBJ2-1, is EPEVTQTPSHQVTQMGQEVILRCVPISNHLYFYWYRQILGQKVEFLVSFYNNEISEKSEIFDDQFSVERPDGSNFTLKIRSTKLEDSAMYFCASSTPDTLYNEQFFGPGTRLTVL.

This clonotype was counted ten times or more. The CDR3 nucleotides read TGTGCCACCAGTGATTTTTTCGGTGAGCACCAAGAGACCCAGTACTTC. This encodes CATSDFFGEHQETQYF. This sequence joins TRBV24-1 and TRBJ2-5; D is unresolved. The CDR3 spans 16 residues. Germline lookup yields CDR1 KGHDR and CDR2 SFDVKD. Trimming stripped 1 base from V and 0 bases from J, with 11 bases between.

This clonotype was observed at least ten times. The chain combines TRBV5-1 with TRBJ1-5; D not resolved. This CDR3 is 14 amino acids long. Trimming removed 4 bases at V and 2 bases at J, with 10 bases between. Germline lookup yields CDR1 SGHRS and CDR2 YFSETQ. CDR3 in DNA: TGCGCCAGCAGCCCAAGGGCTGGCAATCAGCCCCAGCATTTT. Amino acids: CASSPRAGNQPQHF.

This clonotype has a count of ten or more. The chain carries TRBV18 and TRBJ2-1; 12 nucleotides agree with TRBD1. Germline trimming cut 5 bases from V and 7 bases from J; bases unmatched to any gene: 9. The CDR3 covers 16 residues. Per germline, CDR1 KGHSH and CDR2 LQKENI. Written as DNA, the CDR3 is TGTGCCAGCTCAGCGACCGGGACAGGGGGCGGAAATGAGCAGTTCTTC. Protein product: CASSATGTGGGNEQFF. The full variable domain, completed using reference TRBV18 and TRBJ2-1, is NAGVMQNPRHLVRRRGQEARLRCSPMKGHSHVYWYRQLPEEGLKFMVYLQKENIIDESGMPKERFSAEFPKEGPSILRIQQVVRGDSAAYFCASSATGTGGGNEQFFGPGTRLTVL.

The V gene is TRBV6-2 or TRBV6-3, the J gene TRBJ2-3, with a weak D call TRBD2 (5 bases). The germline V and J ends were trimmed by 8 bases and 6 bases, with 9 bases remaining between them. The CDR3 consists of 11 residues. Germline V gene sequence: CDR1 MNHEY, CDR2 SVGEGT. The CDR3 loop reads CASREEDTQYF. Written as DNA, the CDR3 is TGTGCCAGCCGGGAAGAGGATACGCAGTATTTT.

The table lists this clonotype with a few counts. The chain carries TRBV6-1 and TRBJ2-7; D is undetermined. CDR3 length equals 18 residues. Germline V lookup: CDR1 MNHNS, CDR2 SASEGT. V lost 0 bases to trimming and J lost 0 bases, with 18 bases between them. Here the CDR3 reads CASSEALRRQVSSYEQYF. The CDR3 nucleotides read TGTGCCAGCAGTGAAGCGCTTCGTCGTCAGGTGAGCTCCTACGAGCAGTACTTC.

The sample holds many counts of this clonotype. The chain is built from TRBV12-3 or TRBV12-4 and TRBJ1-1; D ambiguous. The V end was cut by 6 bases, the J end by 1 base, with 9 bases between. This CDR3 has 13 residues. The CDR3 protein is CASSPSGNTEAFF. The CDR3 region has the DNA TGTGCCAGCAGCCCCAGCGGGAACACTGAAGCTTTCTTT.

This clonotype was observed many times. This chain links TRBV7-6 with TRBJ1-1; TRBD1 might be the D (6 bases). V was shortened by 0 bases and J by 2 bases, with 10 bases between the two germline ends. The CDR3 has 15 amino acids. Germline assignment: CDR1 SGHVS and CDR2 FNYEAQ. CDR3 in DNA: TGTGCCAGCAGCTTAGCGGGGGGCTCCAACACTGAAGCTTTCTTT. Its translation is CASSLAGGSNTEAFF.